Below, 20 T cell receptor beta chains from the same sample are listed, as sequenced in a study of blood T cell repertoires in COVID-19. Assay used: immunoSEQ multiplex PCR; TCRdb lists only in-frame clones, some missing. The sample has roughly 230,000 clones, over 70% seen once. Sequencing was done on a sample of peripheral blood. These receptors were obtained from a woman aged 80 or over with acute or convalescent COVID-19.

The chain couples TRBV4-2 to TRBJ2-5, with TRBD2 as a possible D gene (7 bases). The CDR3 totals 15 residues. The V end lost 2 bases, the J end lost 2 bases, and 12 bases lay between the germline ends. The germline V gene encodes CDR1 LGHNA and CDR2 YNFKEQ. CDR3 residues: CASSQTGRGQETQYF. The CDR3 DNA reads as TGTGCCAGCAGCCAAACAGGGCGGGGGCAAGAGACCCAGTACTTC.

V and J are TRBV19 and TRBJ1-6, with a possible D match to TRBD1 (5 bases). Germline CDR1 reads LNHDA; CDR2 reads SQIVND (reference sequence). V was cut by 5 bases and J by 0 bases, with 14 bases left in between. The CDR3 spans 17 residues. The CDR3 DNA is TGTGCCAGTAGTCCATCCGGACAAAGCTCCTATAATTCACCCCTCCACTTT. Translated, it gives CASSPSGQSSYNSPLHF.

The chain couples TRBV7-7 to TRBJ2-2; D is ambiguous. From germline, CDR1 is SSHAT and CDR2 FNYEAQ (reference sequence). The V end lost 5 bases, the J end lost 0 bases, and 13 bases lay between the germline ends. The CDR3 has 16 amino acids. CDR3 DNA sequence: TGTGCCAGCAGCAAACTGATTCCCGCGAACACCGGGGAGCTGTTTTTT. Its protein product is CASSKLIPANTGELFF. Combining the CDR3 with reference TRBV7-7 and TRBJ2-2 gives the whole variable domain GAGVSQSPRYKVTKRGQDVTLRCDPISSHATLYWYQQALGQGPEFLTYFNYEAQPDKSGLPSDRFSAERPEGSISTLTIQRTEQRDSAMYRCASSKLIPANTGELFFGEGSRLTVL.

This chain links TRBV27 with TRBJ1-6, with a tentative D call TRBD1 (5 bases). Germline V gives CDR1 MNHEY, CDR2 SMNVEV (reference sequence). This CDR3 has 18 residues. V was cut by 3 bases and J by 2 bases, with 17 bases left in between. The DNA for the CDR3 is TGTGCCAGCAGTTTTGGTGAGAGGACACAAACCTATAATTCACCCCTCCACTTT. Protein: CASSFGERTQTYNSPLHF.

Remarks on this clone: The same CDR3 can be traced to other DNA sequences in this sample. The chain combines TRBV5-1 with TRBJ2-1; D is possibly TRBD1 (5 bases). The V gene lost 0 bases and the J gene lost 2 bases, with 9 bases spanning the gap. The CDR3 is 15 amino acids. Germline CDR1 reads SGHRS; CDR2 reads YFSETQ. CDR3 sequence (DNA): TGCGCCAGCAGCTTGGGGCAGGGCGCCTACAATGAGCAGTTCTTC. As protein: CASSLGQGAYNEQFF.

The V and J genes are TRBV7-3 and TRBJ1-3; D unresolved. With 4 bases removed from V and 0 bases from J, the gap between germline ends came to 7 bases. Germline CDR1 SGHTA, CDR2 FQGTGA. There are 14 residues in the CDR3. Written as DNA, the CDR3 is TGTGCCAGCAGCTCAGGATTCTCTGGAAACACCATATATTTT. This sequence encodes CASSSGFSGNTIYF.

The chain combines TRBV27 with TRBJ2-1, with D tentatively TRBD2 (5 bases). V lost 5 bases, J lost 5 bases, and 22 bases lay in between. CDR1 and CDR2 from the germline V gene are MNHEY and SMNVEV (reference sequence). The CDR3 runs to 17 residues. CDR3 nucleotides: TGTGCCAGCAGTCCCCTAAACCCGGGGAGTAGGGACAATGAGCAGTTCTTC. Its protein is CASSPLNPGSRDNEQFF.

This clone appeared once. The rearrangement links TRBV27 to TRBJ1-2; tentative D call: TRBD1 (5 bases). The CDR3 has 13 amino acids. The V end lost 2 bases, the J end lost 8 bases, and 12 bases lay between the germline ends. Germline CDR1 MNHEY, CDR2 SMNVEV (reference sequence). The CDR3 reads CASSLGEGLGYTF. CDR3 coding DNA: TGTGCCAGCAGTTTAGGGGAGGGGCTCGGCTACACCTTC.

This rearrangement joins TRBV11-1 to TRBJ2-7; 9 nucleotides agree with TRBD1. Germline V gene sequence: CDR1 SGHAT, CDR2 FQDESV (reference sequence). The CDR3 totals 14 residues. V lost 5 bases, J lost 3 bases, and 5 bases stayed unmatched. The CDR3 sequence is CASSPQDRGYEQYF. CDR3 bases: TGTGCCAGCAGCCCGCAGGACAGGGGCTACGAGCAGTACTTC. Supplemented by reference TRBV11-1 and TRBJ2-7, the full variable domain reads EAEVAQSPRYKITEKSQAVAFWCDPISGHATLYWYRQILGQGPELLVQFQDESVVDDSQLPKDRFSAERLKGVDSTLKIQPAELGDSAMYLCASSPQDRGYEQYFGPGTRLTVT.

The V and J genes are TRBV2 and TRBJ1-4; 11 positions agree with TRBD1. The V gene's germline CDR1 is SNHLY and CDR2 FYNNEI. J lost 5 bases, V lost 9 bases, and 5 bases had no gene match. This CDR3 spans 14 amino acids. As DNA, the CDR3 is TGTGCCAGTAAGGACAGGGGGCTCAATGAAAAACTGTTTTTT. Translating it yields CASKDRGLNEKLFF.

CDR3 protein: CASSLSGGNYGYTF. In nucleotides, the CDR3 is TGTGCCAGCAGCTTATCGGGAGGGAACTATGGCTACACCTTC. The genes are TRBV7-8 and TRBJ1-2; D is ambiguous. Trimming removed 2 bases at V and 2 bases at J, with 9 bases between. The length of the CDR3 is 14 residues. Germline lookup yields CDR1 SGHVS and CDR2 FQNEAQ.

This clone was seen a handful of times. The rearrangement links TRBV6-4 to TRBJ2-1; 9 nucleotides agree with TRBD2. The CDR3 length is 14 residues. The junction had 8 bases not matched to a gene; V was cut back by 8 bases and J by 6 bases. Germline-derived CDR1 and CDR2 are MRHNA and SNTAGT. This CDR3 is CASSRSGRINEQFF. The CDR3 DNA is TGTGCCAGCTCCAGAAGCGGGAGGATCAATGAGCAGTTCTTC.

The count of this clone is one. The chain carries TRBV25-1 and TRBJ2-1; D unresolved. This CDR3 comprises 14 residues. With 1 base removed from V and 4 bases from J, the gap between germline ends came to 8 bases. Germline V lookup: CDR1 MGHDK, CDR2 SYGVNS. CDR3 residues: CASSESSPYNEQFF. DNA for the CDR3: TGTGCCAGCAGTGAATCTTCCCCGTACAATGAGCAGTTCTTC.

This chain links TRBV27 with TRBJ1-2; D ambiguous. The CDR3 contains 16 residues. Trimming shortened V by 7 bases and J by 3 bases, and 21 bases separated the two germline ends. The germline V gene encodes CDR1 MNHEY and CDR2 SMNVEV (reference sequence). The CDR3 nucleotides read TGTGCCAGCACCCTTTGGGCTTCTGGGAGGGACTATGGCTACACCTTC. Translated, it gives CASTLWASGRDYGYTF.

This clone was observed once. The chain employs TRBV6-4 and TRBJ1-1, with D perhaps TRBD1 (6 bases). The CDR3 runs to 11 residues. V was cut by 6 bases and J by 7 bases, with 9 bases left in between. The V gene's germline CDR1 is MRHNA and CDR2 SNTAGT. CDR3 in amino acids: CASRPDSEAFF. Here the CDR3 DNA reads TGTGCCAGCAGACCGGACAGTGAAGCTTTCTTT.

The rearrangement links TRBV12-3 or TRBV12-4 to TRBJ2-5; D not resolved. V lost 3 bases and J 3 bases, leaving 2 bases between the germline ends. This CDR3 region has 11 residues. DNA for the CDR3: TGTGCCAGCAGTTTTAAAGAGACCCAGTACTTC. Its translation: CASSFKETQYF.

This sequence joins TRBV3-1 (or the pseudogene TRBV3-2) and TRBJ2-7; no definite D call. The CDR3 totals 12 residues. CDR1 and CDR2 (germline): LGHDT, YNNKEL (reference sequence). Trimming took 0 bases from V and 3 from J, leaving 3 bases between them. CDR3: CASSQDNYEQYF. CDR3 DNA: TGTGCCAGCAGCCAAGATAACTACGAGCAGTACTTC.

This chain links TRBV3-1 (or the pseudogene TRBV3-2) with TRBJ1-6; 9 positions match TRBD1. The CDR3 covers 16 residues. V gave up 5 bases and J gave up 9 bases; unmatched junction bases: 11. Germline CDR1 and CDR2: LGHDT and YNNKEL (reference sequence). For the CDR3, the DNA is TGTGCCAGCAGCTTCACCCGGGACAGGGATGCTTCACCCCTCCACTTT. Translating gives CASSFTRDRDASPLHF.

This chain connects TRBV6-1 to TRBJ2-3, with 8 bases aligning to TRBD1. The trim removed 4 bases at V and 3 bases at J, leaving 15 bases unmatched. Germline V gives CDR1 MNHNS, CDR2 SASEGT. The CDR3 totals 18 residues. The CDR3 DNA sequence: TGTGCCAGCAGTGGGAGGGGACAGGCGGCCTATGTTACAGATACGCAGTATTTT. This translates into CASSGRGQAAYVTDTQYF.

The chain recombines TRBV28 with TRBJ1-1; 9 positions agree with TRBD1. The CDR3 length is 15 residues. Trimming removed 5 bases from V and 1 base from J; junction bases left unmatched: 5. Looked up from germline, CDR1 is MDHEN and CDR2 is SYDVKM. The CDR3 sequence is CASSLQTGGNTEAFF. The CDR3 DNA follows: TGTGCCAGCAGTCTCCAGACAGGGGGGAACACTGAAGCTTTCTTT.